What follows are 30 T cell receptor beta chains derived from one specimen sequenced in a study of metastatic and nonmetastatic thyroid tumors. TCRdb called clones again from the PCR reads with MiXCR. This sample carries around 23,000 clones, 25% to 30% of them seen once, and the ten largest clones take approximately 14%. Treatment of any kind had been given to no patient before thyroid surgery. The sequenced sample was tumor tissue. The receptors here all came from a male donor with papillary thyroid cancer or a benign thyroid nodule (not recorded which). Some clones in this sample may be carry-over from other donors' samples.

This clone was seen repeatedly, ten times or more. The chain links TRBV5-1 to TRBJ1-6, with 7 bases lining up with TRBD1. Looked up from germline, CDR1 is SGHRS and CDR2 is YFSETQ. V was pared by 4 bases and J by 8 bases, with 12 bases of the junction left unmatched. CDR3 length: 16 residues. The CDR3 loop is CASSPLRDSQDSPLHF. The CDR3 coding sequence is TGCGCCAGCAGCCCCCTGCGGGACAGTCAAGATTCACCCCTCCACTTT.

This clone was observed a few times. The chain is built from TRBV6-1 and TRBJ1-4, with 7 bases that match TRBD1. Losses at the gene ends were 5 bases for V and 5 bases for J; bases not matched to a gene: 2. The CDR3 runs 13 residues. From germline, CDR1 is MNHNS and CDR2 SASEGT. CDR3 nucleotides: TGTGCCAGCAGTAGACAGGGAAATGAAAAACTGTTTTTT. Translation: CASSRQGNEKLFF.

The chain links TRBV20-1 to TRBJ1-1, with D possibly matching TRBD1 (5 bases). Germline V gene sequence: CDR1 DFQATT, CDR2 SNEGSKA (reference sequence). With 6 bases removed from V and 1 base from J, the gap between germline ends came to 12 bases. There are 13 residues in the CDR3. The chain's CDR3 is CSATDDRNTEAFF. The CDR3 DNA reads TGCAGTGCAACAGATGACAGGAACACTGAAGCTTTCTTT.

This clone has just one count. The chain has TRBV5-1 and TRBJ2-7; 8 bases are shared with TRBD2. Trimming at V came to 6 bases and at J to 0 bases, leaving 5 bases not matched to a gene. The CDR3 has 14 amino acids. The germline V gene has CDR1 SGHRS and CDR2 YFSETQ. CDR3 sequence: CASNIRGGSYEQYF. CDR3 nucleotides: TGCGCCAGCAATATTCGGGGGGGCTCCTACGAGCAGTACTTC.

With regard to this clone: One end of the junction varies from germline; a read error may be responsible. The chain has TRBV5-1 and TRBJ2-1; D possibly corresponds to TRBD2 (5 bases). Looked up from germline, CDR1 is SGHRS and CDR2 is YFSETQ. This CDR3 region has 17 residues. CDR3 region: CASILPRASPLYNEQFF. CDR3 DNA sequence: TGCGCCAGCATCTTGCCAAGGGCTAGCCCTCTTTACAATGAGCAGTTCTTC.

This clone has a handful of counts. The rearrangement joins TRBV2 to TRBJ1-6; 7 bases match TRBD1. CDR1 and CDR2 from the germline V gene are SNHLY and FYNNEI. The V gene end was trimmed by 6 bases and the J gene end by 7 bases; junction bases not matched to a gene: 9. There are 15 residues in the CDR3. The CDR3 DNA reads TGTGCCAGCAGCCGGAACCGGGACAGAAATTCACCCCTCCACTTT. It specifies CASSRNRDRNSPLHF.

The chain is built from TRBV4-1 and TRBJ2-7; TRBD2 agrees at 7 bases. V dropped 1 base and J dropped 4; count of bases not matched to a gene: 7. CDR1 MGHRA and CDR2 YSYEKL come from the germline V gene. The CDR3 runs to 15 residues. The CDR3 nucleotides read TGCGCCAGCAGCCAAGTCCCGGGAGCGGGGTACGAGCAGTACTTC. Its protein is CASSQVPGAGYEQYF.

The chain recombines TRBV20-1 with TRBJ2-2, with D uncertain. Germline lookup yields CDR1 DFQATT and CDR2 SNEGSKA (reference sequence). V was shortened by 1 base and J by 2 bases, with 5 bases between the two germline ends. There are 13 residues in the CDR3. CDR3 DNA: TGCAGTGCTAGAGGGGAAAACACCGGGGAGCTGTTTTTT. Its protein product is CSARGENTGELFF.

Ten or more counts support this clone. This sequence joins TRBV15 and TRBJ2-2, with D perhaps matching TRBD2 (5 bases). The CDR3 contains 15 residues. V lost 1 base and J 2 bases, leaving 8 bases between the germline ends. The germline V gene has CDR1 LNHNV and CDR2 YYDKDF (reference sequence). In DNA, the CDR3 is TGTGCCACCAGCAGAGCCCGACTAAACACCGGGGAGCTGTTTTTT. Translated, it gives CATSRARLNTGELFF. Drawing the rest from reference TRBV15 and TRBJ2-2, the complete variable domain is DAMVIQNPRYQVTQFGKPVTLSCSQTLNHNVMYWYQQKSSQAPKLLFHYYDKDFNNEADTPDNFQSRRPNTSFCFLDIRSPGLGDTAMYLCATSRARLNTGELFFGEGSRLTVL.

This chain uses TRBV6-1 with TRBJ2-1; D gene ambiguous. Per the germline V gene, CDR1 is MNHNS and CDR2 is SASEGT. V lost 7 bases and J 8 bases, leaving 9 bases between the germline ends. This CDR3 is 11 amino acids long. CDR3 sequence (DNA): TGTGCCAGCATGAAATACTATGAGCAGTTCTTC. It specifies CASMKYYEQFF.

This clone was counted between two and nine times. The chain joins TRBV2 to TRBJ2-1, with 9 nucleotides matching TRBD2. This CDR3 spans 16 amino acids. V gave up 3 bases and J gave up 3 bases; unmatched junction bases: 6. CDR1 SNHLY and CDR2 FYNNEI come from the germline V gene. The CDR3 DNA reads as TGTGCCAGCAGTGACCTAGCGGGATTCCTCTACAATGAGCAGTTCTTC. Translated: CASSDLAGFLYNEQFF.

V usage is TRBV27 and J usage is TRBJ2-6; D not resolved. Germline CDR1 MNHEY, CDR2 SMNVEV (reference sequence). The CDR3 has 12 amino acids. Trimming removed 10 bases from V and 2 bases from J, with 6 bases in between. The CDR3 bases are TGTGCCACCTCGACTGGGGCCAACGTCCTGACTTTC. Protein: CATSTGANVLTF. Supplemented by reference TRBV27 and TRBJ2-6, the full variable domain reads EAQVTQNPRYLITVTGKKLTVTCSQNMNHEYMSWYRQDPGLGLRQIYYSMNVEVTDKGDVPEGYKVSRKEKRNFPLILESPSPNQTSLYFCATSTGANVLTFGAGSRLTVL.

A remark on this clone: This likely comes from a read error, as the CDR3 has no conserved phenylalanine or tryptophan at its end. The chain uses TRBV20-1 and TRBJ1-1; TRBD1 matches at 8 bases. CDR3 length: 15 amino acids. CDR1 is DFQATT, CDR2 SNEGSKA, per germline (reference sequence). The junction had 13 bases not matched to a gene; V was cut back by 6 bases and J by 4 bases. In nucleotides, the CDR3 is TGCAGTGCCAAAGGACAGGGAGGGAGGGCCACTGAAGCTTTCTCT. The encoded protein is CSAKGQGGRATEAFS.

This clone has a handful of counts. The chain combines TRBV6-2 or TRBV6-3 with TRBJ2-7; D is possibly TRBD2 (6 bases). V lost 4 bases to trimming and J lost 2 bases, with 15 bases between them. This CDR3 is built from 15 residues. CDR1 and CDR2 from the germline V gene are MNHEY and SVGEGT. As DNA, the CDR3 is TGTGCCAGCAGTTCTATGACTAGATCGACCTACGAGCAGTACTTC. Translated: CASSSMTRSTYEQYF.

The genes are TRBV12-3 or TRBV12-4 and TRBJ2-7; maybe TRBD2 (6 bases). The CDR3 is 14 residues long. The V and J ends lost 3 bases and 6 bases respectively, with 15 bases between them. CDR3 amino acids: CASSLSQGGGEQYF. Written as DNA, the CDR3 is TGTGCCAGCAGTTTGAGTCAGGGAGGAGGCGAGCAGTACTTC.

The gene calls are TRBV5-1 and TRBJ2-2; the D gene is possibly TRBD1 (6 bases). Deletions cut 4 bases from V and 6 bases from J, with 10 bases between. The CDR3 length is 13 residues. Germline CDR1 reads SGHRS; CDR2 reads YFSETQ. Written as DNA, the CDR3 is TGCGCCAGCAGCATACAGGGATCCGGGGAGCTGTTTTTT. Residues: CASSIQGSGELFF.

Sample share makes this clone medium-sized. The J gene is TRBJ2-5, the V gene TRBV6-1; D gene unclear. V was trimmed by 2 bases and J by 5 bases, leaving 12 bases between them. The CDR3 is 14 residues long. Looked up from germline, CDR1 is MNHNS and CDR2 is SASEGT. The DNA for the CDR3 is TGTGCCAGCAGTGAACTGCTGGGGTGGGAGACCCAGTACTTC. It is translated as CASSELLGWETQYF.

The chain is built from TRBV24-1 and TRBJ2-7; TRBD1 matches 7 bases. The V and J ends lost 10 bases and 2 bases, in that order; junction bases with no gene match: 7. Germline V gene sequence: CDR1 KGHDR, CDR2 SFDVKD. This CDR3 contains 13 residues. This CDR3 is CATGTDATYEQYF. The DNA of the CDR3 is TGTGCCACAGGGACAGACGCTACCTACGAGCAGTACTTC.

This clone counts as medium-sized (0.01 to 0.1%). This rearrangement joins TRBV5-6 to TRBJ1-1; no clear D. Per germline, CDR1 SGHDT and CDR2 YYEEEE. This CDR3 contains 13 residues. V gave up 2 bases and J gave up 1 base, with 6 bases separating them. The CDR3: CASSLGRNTEAFF. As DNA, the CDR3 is TGTGCCAGCAGCTTAGGACGGAACACTGAAGCTTTCTTT.

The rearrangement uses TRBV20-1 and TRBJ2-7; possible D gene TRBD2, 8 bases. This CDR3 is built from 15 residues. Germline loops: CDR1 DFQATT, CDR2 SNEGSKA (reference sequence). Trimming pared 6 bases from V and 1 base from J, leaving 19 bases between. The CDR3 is CSAPIGRGPSYEQYF. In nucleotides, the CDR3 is TGCAGTGCCCCCATCGGGAGGGGGCCATCCTACGAGCAGTACTTC.

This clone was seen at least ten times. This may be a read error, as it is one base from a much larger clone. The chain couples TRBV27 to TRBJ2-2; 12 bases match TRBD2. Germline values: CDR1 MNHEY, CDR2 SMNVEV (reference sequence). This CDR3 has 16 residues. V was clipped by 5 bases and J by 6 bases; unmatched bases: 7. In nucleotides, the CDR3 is TGTGCCAGCAGTCCCGAACTAGCGGGAGGACCCGGGGAGCTGTTTTTT. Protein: CASSPELAGGPGELFF.

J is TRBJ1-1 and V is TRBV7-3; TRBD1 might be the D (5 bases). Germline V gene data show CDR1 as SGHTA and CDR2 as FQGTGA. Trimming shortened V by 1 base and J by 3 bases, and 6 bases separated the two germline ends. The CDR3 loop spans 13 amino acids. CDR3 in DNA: TGTGCCAGCAGCTTAATGGGGGACACTGAAGCTTTCTTT. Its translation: CASSLMGDTEAFF.

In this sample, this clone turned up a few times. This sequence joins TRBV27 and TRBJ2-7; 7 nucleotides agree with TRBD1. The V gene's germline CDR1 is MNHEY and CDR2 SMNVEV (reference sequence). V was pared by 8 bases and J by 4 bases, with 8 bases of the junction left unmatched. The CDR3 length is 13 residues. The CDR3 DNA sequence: TGTGCCAGCCCCCGGGACAGCCTGTACGAGCAGTACTTC. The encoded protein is CASPRDSLYEQYF.

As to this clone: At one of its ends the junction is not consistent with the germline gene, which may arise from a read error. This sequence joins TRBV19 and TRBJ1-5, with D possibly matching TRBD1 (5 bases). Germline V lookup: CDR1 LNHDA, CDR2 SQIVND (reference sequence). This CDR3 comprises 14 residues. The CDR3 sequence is CSSSSTWGGQPQHF. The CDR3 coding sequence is TGTTCCAGTTCCTCAACGTGGGGGGGTCAGCCCCAGCATTTT.

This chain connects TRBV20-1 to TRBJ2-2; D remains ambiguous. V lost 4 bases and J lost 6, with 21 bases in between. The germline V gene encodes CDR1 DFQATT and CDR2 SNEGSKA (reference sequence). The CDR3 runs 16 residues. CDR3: CSAMRTAHGFAGELFF. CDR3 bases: TGCAGTGCTATGCGAACAGCCCATGGGTTCGCCGGGGAGCTGTTTTTT.

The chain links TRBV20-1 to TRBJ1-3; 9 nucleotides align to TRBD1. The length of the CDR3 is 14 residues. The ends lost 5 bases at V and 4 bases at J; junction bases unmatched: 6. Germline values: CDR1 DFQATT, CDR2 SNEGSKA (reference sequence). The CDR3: CSASGTGFGNTIYF. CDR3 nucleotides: TGCAGTGCTTCCGGGACAGGGTTCGGAAACACCATATATTTT.

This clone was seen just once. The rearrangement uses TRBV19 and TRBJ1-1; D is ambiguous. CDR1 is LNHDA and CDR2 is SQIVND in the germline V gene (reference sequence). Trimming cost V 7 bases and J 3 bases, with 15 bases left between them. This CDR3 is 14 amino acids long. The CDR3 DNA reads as TGTGCCAGTAATCGCATGGGCAGCTACACTGAAGCTTTCTTT. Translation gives CASNRMGSYTEAFF.

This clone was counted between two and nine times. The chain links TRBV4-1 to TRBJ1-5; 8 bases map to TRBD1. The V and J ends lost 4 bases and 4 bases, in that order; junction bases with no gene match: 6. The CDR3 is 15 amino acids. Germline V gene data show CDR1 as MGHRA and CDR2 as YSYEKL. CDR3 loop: CASSLWTGSNQPQHF. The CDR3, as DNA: TGCGCCAGCAGCCTCTGGACAGGGAGTAATCAGCCCCAGCATTTT.

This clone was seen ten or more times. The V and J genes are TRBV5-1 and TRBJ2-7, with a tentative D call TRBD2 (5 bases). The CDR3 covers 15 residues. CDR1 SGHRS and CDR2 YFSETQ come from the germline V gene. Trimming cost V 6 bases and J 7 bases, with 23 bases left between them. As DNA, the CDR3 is TGCGCCAGCAACCTCTACGCGGGCGAAGGATGGGAGCAGTACTTC. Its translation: CASNLYAGEGWEQYF. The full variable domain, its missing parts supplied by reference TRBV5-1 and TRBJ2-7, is KAGVTQTPRYLIKTRGQQVTLSCSPISGHRSVSWYQQTPGQGLQFLFEYFSETQRNKGNFPGRFSGRQFSNSRSEMNVSTLELGDSALYLCASNLYAGEGWEQYFGPGTRLTVT.

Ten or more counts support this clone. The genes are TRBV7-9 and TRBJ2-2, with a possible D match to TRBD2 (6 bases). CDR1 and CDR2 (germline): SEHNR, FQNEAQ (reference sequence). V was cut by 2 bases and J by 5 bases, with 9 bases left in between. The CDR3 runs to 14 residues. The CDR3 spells CASSLWGGTGELFF. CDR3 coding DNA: TGTGCCAGCAGCTTATGGGGAGGAACCGGGGAGCTGTTTTTT.